Included here is one TCR beta chain sequence, with context. As yet, its antigen is unknown. V was clipped by 3 bases and J by 0 bases, with 9 bases between them. The CDR3 loop spans 14 amino acids. CDR1 is MGHDK and CDR2 is SYGVNS in the germline V gene. Clones were read by immunoSEQ multiplex PCR, and TCRdb kept only the in-frame ones, dropping some. The data show 37,000 or so clones, 75% to 90% seen once. The sample is drawn from a study of T cells in localized non-small cell lung cancer. Overall study results and limits: In adjacent lung, a median roughly 56 of the top 100 tumor clones were found. Uninvolved neighboring lung showed the greatest T cell clonality, exceeding tumor.

This sample comprised peripheral blood, obtained before any cancer treatment. V gene TRBV25-1 combines with J gene TRBJ2-7; D tentatively fits TRBD1 or TRBD2 (6 bases each). The TCR originated in a woman aged 40-70 years with stage I lung adenocarcinoma. The CDR3 DNA sequence: TGTGCCAGCAGTGACGGGGGACACTCCTACGAGCAGTACTTC. Translating gives CASSDGGHSYEQYF.